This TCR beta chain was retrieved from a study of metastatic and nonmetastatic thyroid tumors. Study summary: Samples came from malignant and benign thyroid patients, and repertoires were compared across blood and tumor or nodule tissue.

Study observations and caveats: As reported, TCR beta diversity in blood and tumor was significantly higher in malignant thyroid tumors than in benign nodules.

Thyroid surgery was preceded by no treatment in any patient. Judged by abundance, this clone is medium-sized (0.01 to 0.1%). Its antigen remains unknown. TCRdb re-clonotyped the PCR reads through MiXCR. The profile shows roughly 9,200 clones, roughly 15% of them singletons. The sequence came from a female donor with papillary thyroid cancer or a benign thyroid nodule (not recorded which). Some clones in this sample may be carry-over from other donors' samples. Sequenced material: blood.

CDR3 DNA sequence: TGCGCCAGCAGCTTAAGTACGGGGTATCAGCCCCAGCATTTT. This encodes CASSLSTGYQPQHF. The genes are TRBV5-1 and TRBJ1-5, with D unclear. There are 14 residues in the CDR3. Germline V gene lookup returns CDR1 SGHRS and CDR2 YFSETQ. Trimming stripped 2 bases from V and 5 bases from J, with 11 bases between.